This T cell receptor beta chain was obtained from a study of response to subunit inactivated influenza vaccine. TCRdb processed the RT-PCR reads anew with MiXCR; each CDR3 protein has one entry. The sample yields about 500,000 distinct CDR3 sequences, approximately 15% seen once. Between the trimmed V and J ends, which lost 4 bases and 4 bases, there was a span of 13 bases. The CDR3 has 15 amino acids. The V gene's germline CDR1 is MNHEY and CDR2 SVGAGI. Whole-study findings and limits: T cells newly recruited by each seasonal influenza vaccination are few, the authors suggested.

Comments on this clonotype: Its target is unknown.

The specimen was CD4+ T cells sorted from PBMCs, collected around 25 months after vaccination. The chain links TRBV6-5 to TRBJ1-4; tentatively, D is TRBD1 (6 bases). The receptor's source is a man between 50 and 69 years old who received an inactivated influenza vaccine. CDR3 loop: CASSWTGTNNEKLFF. In DNA form, the CDR3 reads TGTGCCAGCAGTTGGACCGGGACAAATAATGAAAAACTGTTTTTT.